The 25 T cell receptor beta chains below all came from one sample that was sequenced in a study of T cell clonality in common variable immunodeficiency. Generated by immunoSEQ multiplex PCR, the TCRdb table keeps only in-frame clones and is missing some. The sample presents 40,000 to 50,000 clones, none singletons. What was sequenced was peripheral blood mononuclear cells. The receptors shown here come from a person aged 18 to 69 in good health.

In this sample, this clone turned up many times. The DNA ends 3 residues before the CDR3 does, and the rest of the CDR3 is filled in from the germline J gene. This chain uses TRBV20-1 with TRBJ2-5; TRBD2 agrees at 13 bases. The trim removed 3 bases at V and 2 bases at J, leaving 12 bases unmatched. The CDR3 runs to 18 residues. The germline gives CDR1 DFQATT, CDR2 SNEGSKA (reference sequence). The CDR3: CSARRLAGGRREQETQYF. Partial CDR3 DNA: TGCAGTGCTAGGAGACTAGCGGGAGGACGGAGGGAGCAAGAGACC.

This clone was seen at least ten times. The DNA read from the CDR3 is TGTGCCAGCAGCCGCAAGAGGGCAGACCACGAG. It translates to CASSRKRADHE. In full, the CDR3 reads CASSRKRADHEQYF. The chain employs TRBV12-3 or TRBV12-4 and TRBJ2-7; the D gene is possibly TRBD2 (5 bases). The missing CDR3 end, 3 residues past where the read stops, is filled in from the germline J gene. This CDR3 is built from 14 residues. Trimming stripped 6 bases from V and 5 bases from J, with 17 bases between.

The CDR3 is CAWSEGNYGQYF. The part of the CDR3 DNA that was read is TGTGCCTGGAGTGAGGGGAACTATGGT. V usage is TRBV30 and J usage is TRBJ2-4, with a weak D call TRBD1 (5 bases). The CDR3 end lies 3 residues beyond the end of the read and is filled in from the germline J gene. Germline loops: CDR1 GTSNPN, CDR2 SVGIG (reference sequence). The CDR3 consists of 12 residues.

This clone occurred many times. The missing CDR3 end, 3 residues past where the read stops, is filled in from the germline J gene. The chain combines TRBV5-1 with TRBJ2-1, with 8 bases matching TRBD2. Per germline, CDR1 SGHRS and CDR2 YFSETQ. J lost 7 bases, V lost 4 bases, and 10 bases had no gene match. This CDR3 has 15 residues. Incomplete CDR3 DNA: TGCGCCAGCAGCCAAGCCCCGGGGGGGCGGAATGAG. It encodes CASSQAPGGRNE. In full, the CDR3 reads CASSQAPGGRNEQFF.

This clone has a count of ten or more. Coverage ceases 3 residues before the CDR3 finishes, and the germline J gene fills in the end. The chain combines TRBV7-8 with TRBJ2-7; D unresolved. The CDR3 totals 14 residues. From germline, CDR1 is SGHVS and CDR2 FQNEAQ. V was pared by 3 bases and J by 6 bases, with 15 bases between. The covered CDR3 bases are TGTGCCAGCAGCTTTACCCCCGAAGGGCGCGAG. It translates to CASSFTPEGRE. The full-length CDR3 reads as CASSFTPEGREQYF.

The table lists this clone with many counts. The read comes to an end 3 residues before the CDR3 does, leaving the germline J gene to fill in the end. V is TRBV7-2 and J is TRBJ1-2, with 8 bases identical to TRBD1. The V gene end was trimmed by 4 bases and the J gene end by 4 bases; junction bases not matched to a gene: 8. The CDR3 has 15 amino acids. CDR1 is SGHTA, CDR2 FQGNSA, per germline. CDR3 in amino acids: CASSYYDRGSYGYTF. CDR3 DNA, as far as it was read: TGTGCCAGCAGCTATTACGACAGGGGAAGCTATGGC.

This clone was picked up many times. The CDR3 extends 3 residues past the end of the read, so its final part is completed from the germline J gene. The gene calls are TRBV28 and TRBJ2-1; 10 bases line up with TRBD2. J gave up 3 bases and V 5 bases, and 7 bases lay outside the gene matches. The germline V gene encodes CDR1 MDHEN and CDR2 SYDVKM. The CDR3 has 16 residues. CDR3 sequence: CASSPAGLAHYNEQFF. CDR3 bases read: TGTGCCAGCAGTCCGGCGGGACTAGCGCACTACAATGAG.

In its sample, this clone was seen many times. Coverage ceases 3 residues before the CDR3 finishes, and the germline J gene fills in the end. The genes are TRBV6-2 or TRBV6-3 and TRBJ2-1; D may be TRBD1 (7 bases). CDR1 and CDR2 from the germline V gene are MNHEY and SVGEGT. Trimming pared 2 bases from V and 7 bases from J, leaving 21 bases between. The CDR3 covers 17 residues. The sequenced part of the CDR3 DNA is TGTGCCAGCAGTTACCTCGTGACCCAGGGGGAGGATAATGAG. It codes for CASSYLVTQGEDNE. The full CDR3 sequence reads CASSYLVTQGEDNEQFF.

This clone has at least ten counts. The sequenced fragment ends 3 residues before the CDR3 boundary, so the rest is inferred from the germline J gene. The chain combines TRBV19 with TRBJ1-5; TRBD1 agrees at 7 bases. Germline V gene lookup returns CDR1 LNHDA and CDR2 SQIVND (reference sequence). The CDR3 covers 11 residues. V dropped 10 bases and J dropped 7; count of bases not matched to a gene: 4. CDR3 residues: CATRQGQPQHF. The sequenced CDR3 bases are TGTGCCACCCGACAGGGCCAGCCC.

This clone was found many times. The sequenced fragment ends 3 residues before the CDR3 boundary, so the rest is inferred from the germline J gene. The chain has TRBV30 and TRBJ2-5, with D perhaps matching TRBD2 (5 bases). The germline V gene has CDR1 GTSNPN and CDR2 SVGIG (reference sequence). CDR3 length equals 16 residues. V was pared by 2 bases and J by 3 bases, with 19 bases between. The CDR3 sequence is CAWSQAVTALKETQYF. CDR3 DNA (partial): TGTGCCTGGAGTCAAGCGGTAACAGCCCTTAAAGAGACC.

This clone appeared many times. The missing CDR3 end, 3 residues past where the read stops, is filled in from the germline J gene. This chain uses TRBV20-1 with TRBJ1-4; unclear D gene. Germline-derived CDR1 and CDR2 are DFQATT and SNEGSKA (reference sequence). The CDR3 is 14 residues long. The V and J ends lost 0 bases and 0 bases respectively, with 5 bases between them. The CDR3 spells CSARDVTTNEKLFF. Incomplete CDR3 DNA: TGCAGTGCTAGAGACGTAACAACTAATGAAAAA.

Comment on this clone: Read coverage stops 3 residues before the CDR3 terminus; the germline J gene supplies the remainder. The rearrangement joins TRBV5-4 to TRBJ2-7; 9 positions agree with TRBD1. CDR3 size: 15 residues. With 4 bases clipped from V and 2 bases from J, the junction kept 7 bases outside the gene matches. Germline-derived CDR1 and CDR2 are SGHNT and YYREEE (reference sequence). The CDR3 DNA, read in part, is TGTGCCAGCAGCACACGGACAGGGGAAGCCTACGAG. Translated: CASSTRTGEAYE. The whole CDR3 is CASSTRTGEAYEQYF.

This clone was recorded at least ten times. The CDR3 is cut off 3 residues early in the read; its end comes from the germline J gene. This chain links TRBV6-1 with TRBJ2-7; a possible D gene is TRBD1 (5 bases). With 4 bases removed from V and 6 bases from J, the gap between germline ends came to 13 bases. CDR3 length: 13 amino acids. The germline CDR1 and CDR2 sequences are MNHNS and SASEGT. The sequenced part of the CDR3 DNA is TGTGCCAGCAGTGCCAGGACATCAGGCGAG. It yields the protein CASSARTSGE. The CDR3, in full, reads CASSARTSGEQYF.

This clone showed up many times. The read comes to an end 3 residues before the CDR3 does, leaving the germline J gene to fill in the end. The chain combines TRBV2 with TRBJ1-5; 8 nucleotides line up with TRBD1. The CDR3 loop spans 14 amino acids. V was pared by 8 bases and J by 6 bases, with 9 bases of the junction left unmatched. CDR1 is SNHLY and CDR2 is FYNNEI in the germline V gene. The CDR3 loop is CASHGSGGGQPQHF. CDR3 DNA (partial): TGTGCCAGCCACGGGTCAGGGGGCGGTCAGCCC. The whole variable domain, remainder taken from reference TRBV2 and TRBJ1-5, is EPEVTQTPSHQVTQMGQEVILRCVPISNHLYFYWYRQILGQKVEFLVSFYNNEISEKSEIFDDQFSVERPDGSNFTLKIRSTKLEDSAMYFCASHGSGGGQPQHFGDGTRLSIL.

This clone appeared many times. The sequence runs out 3 residues before the end of the CDR3; the remainder is reconstructed from the germline J gene. The chain employs TRBV20-1 and TRBJ1-4; D unresolved. There are 15 residues in the CDR3. Deletions cut 0 bases from V and 7 bases from J, with 15 bases between. CDR1 and CDR2 (germline): DFQATT, SNEGSKA (reference sequence). The CDR3 sequence: CSARDHRVRSEKLFF. The sequenced CDR3 bases are TGCAGTGCTAGAGATCATAGGGTTCGGAGTGAAAAA.

Ten or more counts support this clone. Coverage ceases 3 residues before the CDR3 finishes, and the germline J gene fills in the end. V is TRBV5-1 and J is TRBJ2-7; tentatively, D is TRBD1 or TRBD2 (6 bases each). V was trimmed by 4 bases and J by 0 bases, leaving 14 bases between them. Germline CDR1 reads SGHRS; CDR2 reads YFSETQ. This CDR3 comprises 15 residues. The CDR3 DNA, read in part, is TGCGCCAGCAGCGCGGGACACCTGATCTCCTACGAG. Amino acid sequence: CASSAGHLISYE. The full CDR3 reads CASSAGHLISYEQYF.

This clone came up many times. Read sequence stops 3 residues before the CDR3 end, and the germline J gene provides the missing end. V gene TRBV30 combines with J gene TRBJ2-1, with unresolved D. CDR1 is GTSNPN, CDR2 SVGIG, per germline (reference sequence). Between the trimmed V and J ends, which lost 5 bases and 0 bases, there was a span of 14 bases. The CDR3 loop spans 15 amino acids. The CDR3 loop is CAWCPPTCSYNEQFF. The CDR3 bases that were read are TGTGCCTGGTGTCCCCCAACTTGCTCCTACAATGAG.

This clone occurred many times. The read ends 3 residues before the CDR3 terminus; that terminus is restored from the germline J gene. V is TRBV4-2 and J is TRBJ1-1, with no clear D. This CDR3 is built from 14 residues. CDR1 and CDR2 (germline): LGHNA, YNFKEQ. Deletions cut 0 bases from V and 4 bases from J, with 9 bases between. CDR3 amino acids: CASSQDGRGTEAFF. CDR3 bases read: TGTGCCAGCAGCCAAGATGGACGGGGCACTGAA.

This clone was recorded many times. The read terminates 3 residues before the CDR3 end, so the remaining end is supplied by the germline J gene. The rearrangement links TRBV6-1 to TRBJ1-5; TRBD1 is a possible D gene (6 bases). Germline lookup yields CDR1 MNHNS and CDR2 SASEGT. The ends were cut back, 4 bases at V and 3 bases at J, with 10 bases in the middle. The CDR3 consists of 14 residues. CDR3: CASSGAGANQPQHF. The DNA read from the CDR3 is TGTGCCAGCAGTGGGGCAGGGGCCAATCAGCCC.

This clone was observed many times. The read ends 3 residues early relative to the CDR3; the germline J gene fills the gap. V usage is TRBV28 and J usage is TRBJ1-1; 9 bases match TRBD1. Germline V gene data show CDR1 as MDHEN and CDR2 as SYDVKM. V was pared by 9 bases and J by 5 bases, with 10 bases of the junction left unmatched. The CDR3 has 14 amino acids. The chain's CDR3 is CASTTGGSITEAFF. CDR3 DNA (partial): TGTGCCAGTACGACAGGGGGTTCAATAACTGAA.

On this clone itself: From the germline J gene comes the end of the CDR3, since the read stops 3 residues before it. V usage is TRBV6-4 and J usage is TRBJ1-2; TRBD1 aligns across 7 bases. CDR1 is MRHNA and CDR2 is SNTAGT in the germline V gene. The CDR3 spans 14 residues. Here the CDR3 reads CASSEGTAAGTYTF. CDR3 DNA, as far as it was read: TGTGCCAGCAGTGAAGGGACAGCTGCTGGTACG.

Concerning this clone itself: From the germline J gene comes the end of the CDR3, since the read stops 3 residues before it. The rearrangement uses TRBV2 and TRBJ1-4; the D is unclear. The CDR3 is made up of 16 amino acids. CDR1 is SNHLY and CDR2 is FYNNEI in the germline V gene. Between the trimmed V and J ends, which lost 2 bases and 0 bases, there was a span of 10 bases. The part of the CDR3 DNA that was read is TGTGCCAGCAGTGAATTCGGTGAAGCAACTAATGAAAAA. It yields the protein CASSEFGEATNEK. The complete CDR3 protein is CASSEFGEATNEKLFF.

This clone was seen many times. The read ends 3 residues before the CDR3 terminus; that terminus is restored from the germline J gene. This chain joins TRBV20-1 and TRBJ1-2, with a possible D match to TRBD1 (5 bases). Trimming removed 0 bases from V and 4 bases from J, with 12 bases in between. The germline gives CDR1 DFQATT, CDR2 SNEGSKA (reference sequence). The CDR3 totals 14 residues. The covered CDR3 bases are TGCAGTGCTAGAGATCGCAGGGTGGGCTATGGC. Translated: CSARDRRVGYG. The whole CDR3 sequence reads CSARDRRVGYGYTF.

This clone was counted ten times or more. Read sequence stops 3 residues before the CDR3 end, and the germline J gene provides the missing end. V is TRBV19 and J is TRBJ2-7; D possibly corresponds to TRBD1 (6 bases). Trimming stripped 9 bases from V and 4 bases from J, with 10 bases between. This CDR3 has 11 amino acids. Looked up from germline, CDR1 is LNHDA and CDR2 is SQIVND (reference sequence). The CDR3 reads CASSDRYEQYF. The sequenced part of the CDR3 DNA is TGTGCCAGCAGCGACAGGTACGAG.

Many counts were recorded for this clone. The read terminates 3 residues ahead of where the CDR3 ends, so the germline J gene completes it. The rearrangement joins TRBV7-3 to TRBJ2-1, with TRBD2 identical over 9 bases. The CDR3 length is 15 residues. The V and J ends lost 1 base and 7 bases, in that order; junction bases with no gene match: 5. Germline V gives CDR1 SGHTA, CDR2 FQGTGA. CDR3 sequence reads: CASSLSGGVENEQFF. Incomplete CDR3 DNA: TGTGCCAGCAGCTTAAGCGGGGGGGTTGAGAATGAG.